What follows are 25 T cell receptor beta chains derived from one specimen sequenced in a study of T cell changes during pregnancy in multiple sclerosis. Measured with immunoSEQ multiplex PCR; TCRdb has only the in-frame clones, and not every one. This table holds about 38,000 clones, over 90% found once. The specimen comprised CD4+ T cells from peripheral blood mononuclear cells, sampled after pregnancy. The source is a female donor in good health, enrolled as a control in a pregnancy study.

This chain's CDR3 is CASSLGDRGSHEQYF. As DNA, the CDR3 is TGCGCCAGCAGCTTGGGGGACAGGGGGTCCCACGAGCAGTACTTC. V usage is TRBV5-1 and J usage is TRBJ2-7; 11 bases map to TRBD1. With 0 bases clipped from V and 5 bases from J, the junction kept 4 bases outside the gene matches. The V gene's germline CDR1 is SGHRS and CDR2 YFSETQ. There are 15 residues in the CDR3.

This chain joins TRBV28 and TRBJ1-2; 8 nucleotides align to TRBD1. Germline V lookup: CDR1 MDHEN, CDR2 SYDVKM. V shed 6 bases, J shed 4 bases, and the junction held 10 bases outside the gene matches. CDR3 length equals 15 residues. The CDR3 DNA reads as TGTGCCAGCAGCAAGACCGGGACAGGCACCTATGGCTACACCTTC. Its translation: CASSKTGTGTYGYTF.

The V gene is TRBV5-6, the J gene TRBJ1-2; a possible D gene is TRBD1 (5 bases). In germline, CDR1 is SGHDT, CDR2 YYEEEE. The V gene lost 2 bases and the J gene lost 3 bases, with 11 bases spanning the gap. The CDR3 runs to 14 residues. The CDR3 loop is CASSLGVYHYGYTF. CDR3 in DNA: TGTGCCAGCAGCTTAGGGGTTTACCACTATGGCTACACCTTC.

This chain links TRBV27 with TRBJ2-3, with 7 nucleotides matching TRBD1. Losses at the gene ends were 5 bases for V and 1 base for J; bases not matched to a gene: 6. Germline loops: CDR1 MNHEY, CDR2 SMNVEV (reference sequence). This CDR3 has 15 residues. The DNA of the CDR3 is TGTGCCAGCAGTCGCGACAGGGTAGGCACAGATACGCAGTATTTT. This encodes CASSRDRVGTDTQYF.

The chain is built from TRBV6-1 and TRBJ2-1, with D perhaps matching TRBD1 (6 bases). The germline gives CDR1 MNHNS, CDR2 SASEGT. Deletions cut 6 bases from V and 8 bases from J, with 11 bases between. This CDR3 region has 12 residues. CDR3 bases: TGTGCCAGCAGCGAACAGGGCTATGAGCAGTTCTTC. Encoded protein: CASSEQGYEQFF.

The chain carries TRBV6-5 and TRBJ1-1; 7 bases line up with TRBD1. Trimming cost V 0 bases and J 5 bases; bases outside gene matches: 6. Germline-derived CDR1 and CDR2 are MNHEY and SVGAGI. CDR3 size: 15 residues. CDR3 amino acids: CASSYSYGTVTEAFF. CDR3 DNA sequence: TGTGCCAGCAGTTACTCCTATGGGACAGTTACTGAAGCTTTCTTT.

The gene calls are TRBV27 and TRBJ2-3; 9 bases align to TRBD2. This CDR3 contains 17 residues. Germline CDR1 MNHEY, CDR2 SMNVEV (reference sequence). V dropped 7 bases and J dropped 0; count of bases not matched to a gene: 11. CDR3 protein: CASTDVVLAGSTDTQYF. The CDR3 DNA reads as TGTGCCAGCACCGATGTGGTCCTAGCGGGGAGCACAGATACGCAGTATTTT.

This chain links TRBV27 with TRBJ2-1; 12 bases fit TRBD2. Trimming removed 4 bases from V and 9 bases from J; junction bases left unmatched: 7. Per the germline V gene, CDR1 is MNHEY and CDR2 is SMNVEV (reference sequence). The CDR3 runs to 15 residues. CDR3 protein: CASSSPSGRASEQFF. The CDR3, as DNA: TGTGCCAGCAGTTCCCCTAGCGGGAGGGCCAGTGAGCAGTTCTTC.

The V gene is TRBV25-1, the J gene TRBJ1-3; no clear D. Between the trimmed V and J ends, which lost 3 bases and 1 base, there was a span of 10 bases. This CDR3 region has 15 residues. Germline values: CDR1 MGHDK, CDR2 SYGVNS. CDR3 sequence: CASSDPRGSGNTIYF. The CDR3 nucleotides read TGTGCCAGCAGTGACCCTCGCGGGTCTGGAAACACCATATATTTT.

The chain recombines TRBV7-2 with TRBJ2-5; possibly TRBD1 for D (5 bases). V was clipped by 5 bases and J by 9 bases, with 10 bases between them. This CDR3 is 11 amino acids long. Per germline, CDR1 SGHTA and CDR2 FQGNSA. CDR3 amino acids: CASSPTRAQYF. For the CDR3, the DNA is TGTGCCAGCAGCCCGACCAGGGCCCAGTACTTC.

The chain joins TRBV27 to TRBJ2-2; TRBD1 agrees at 9 bases. With 4 bases clipped from V and 4 bases from J, the junction kept 7 bases outside the gene matches. The CDR3 loop spans 16 amino acids. Per germline, CDR1 MNHEY and CDR2 SMNVEV (reference sequence). The CDR3 DNA is TGTGCCAGCAGTTCAACAGGGGGCGTATCCACCGGGGAGCTGTTTTTT. It encodes CASSSTGGVSTGELFF.

The chain has TRBV5-1 and TRBJ2-7; TRBD2 is a possible D gene (6 bases). The CDR3 is 13 amino acids. Germline loops: CDR1 SGHRS, CDR2 YFSETQ. With 3 bases removed from V and 4 bases from J, the gap between germline ends came to 11 bases. The CDR3 protein is CASSWARGYEQYF. CDR3 nucleotides: TGCGCCAGCAGCTGGGCCCGGGGGTACGAGCAGTACTTC. The full variable domain, its missing parts supplied by reference TRBV5-1 and TRBJ2-7, is KAGVTQTPRYLIKTRGQQVTLSCSPISGHRSVSWYQQTPGQGLQFLFEYFSETQRNKGNFPGRFSGRQFSNSRSEMNVSTLELGDSALYLCASSWARGYEQYFGPGTRLTVT.

By sample fraction, this clone is medium-sized (0.01 to 0.1%). The V gene is TRBV19, the J gene TRBJ1-2, with no clear D. The germline CDR1 and CDR2 sequences are LNHDA and SQIVND (reference sequence). The CDR3 covers 12 residues. The V end was cut by 7 bases, the J end by 5 bases, with 11 bases between. CDR3 DNA sequence: TGTGCCAGTAAAGCGGATATATATGGCTACACCTTC. Translation: CASKADIYGYTF.

V is TRBV19 and J is TRBJ2-7; 11 positions agree with TRBD2. The germline V gene encodes CDR1 LNHDA and CDR2 SQIVND (reference sequence). The ends lost 5 bases at V and 7 bases at J; junction bases unmatched: 7. There are 14 residues in the CDR3. The CDR3 loop reads CASSRTSGRYEQYF. As DNA, the CDR3 is TGTGCCAGTAGTCGCACTAGCGGGAGATATGAGCAGTACTTC.

This chain joins TRBV28 and TRBJ2-7; 14 bases are a match to TRBD2. Per germline, CDR1 MDHEN and CDR2 SYDVKM. This CDR3 region has 16 residues. J lost 12 bases, V lost 4 bases, and 14 bases had no gene match. CDR3 sequence (DNA): TGTGCCAGCAGTTCAACTGCAGGACTAGCGGGAGGAGGGGGGTACTTC. It yields the protein CASSSTAGLAGGGGYF.

This clone has a handful of counts. This chain connects TRBV14 to TRBJ2-6; tentative D call: TRBD1 (7 bases). The CDR3 contains 21 residues. Germline assignment: CDR1 SGHDN and CDR2 FVKESK. V was trimmed by 0 bases and J by 0 bases, leaving 21 bases between them. The CDR3 nucleotides read TGTGCCAGCAGCCAAGAGGCGATCCCAGGGGGGAGGAGCTCTGGGGCCAACGTCCTGACTTTC. Translated, it gives CASSQEAIPGGRSSGANVLTF.

This chain joins TRBV6-1 and TRBJ2-3; D not certain. This CDR3 has 15 amino acids. V lost 7 bases and J lost 4, with 18 bases in between. Germline V CDR1 and CDR2: MNHNS, SASEGT. CDR3 loop: CASTKQYWSPDTQYF. The CDR3 DNA follows: TGTGCCAGCACTAAGCAGTATTGGAGTCCAGATACGCAGTATTTT.

The rearrangement joins TRBV19 to TRBJ1-5; the D gene is possibly TRBD1 (5 bases). The CDR3 totals 18 residues. V was clipped by 9 bases and J by 5 bases, with 29 bases between them. Looked up from germline, CDR1 is LNHDA and CDR2 is SQIVND (reference sequence). The CDR3 region has the DNA TGTGCCAGCAACCTTCCTAAAGGGGAGGGGTCAGCGTATCAGCCCCAGCATTTT. It encodes CASNLPKGEGSAYQPQHF.

The chain links TRBV12-5 to TRBJ2-3; 8 bases are shared with TRBD1. Germline trimming cut 1 base from V and 2 bases from J; bases unmatched to any gene: 2. Germline CDR1 is LGHNT and CDR2 is FRNRAP. This CDR3 contains 15 residues. The CDR3: CASGLGQGATDTQYF. The CDR3 DNA reads TGTGCTAGTGGTTTGGGTCAGGGGGCCACAGATACGCAGTATTTT. The full variable domain, with the rest looked up from reference TRBV12-5 and TRBJ2-3, is DARVTQTPRHKVTEMGQEVTMRCQPILGHNTVFWYRQTMMQGLELLAYFRNRAPLDDSGMPKDRFSAEMPDATLATLKIQPSEPRDSAVYFCASGLGQGATDTQYFGPGTRLTVL.

This rearrangement joins TRBV9 to TRBJ2-3; 10 nucleotides line up with TRBD2. The CDR3 loop spans 19 amino acids. Germline V gives CDR1 SGDLS, CDR2 YYNGEE. Trimming at V came to 0 bases and at J to 3 bases, leaving 13 bases not matched to a gene. CDR3 residues: CASSVAPTSGKGGTDTQYF. CDR3 coding DNA: TGTGCCAGCAGCGTAGCTCCAACTAGCGGGAAAGGTGGTACAGATACGCAGTATTTT. Using reference TRBV9 and TRBJ2-3 for the parts outside the CDR3, the full variable domain is DSGVTQTPKHLITATGQRVTLRCSPRSGDLSVYWYQQSLDQGLQFLIQYYNGEERAKGNILERFSAQQFPDLHSELNLSSLELGDSALYFCASSVAPTSGKGGTDTQYFGPGTRLTVL.

The gene calls are TRBV27 and TRBJ2-1, with a possible D match to TRBD2 (5 bases). Trimming took off 10 bases at V and 0 bases at J, with 13 bases between the two ends. From germline, CDR1 is MNHEY and CDR2 SMNVEV (reference sequence). The CDR3 contains 14 residues. The CDR3 DNA sequence: TGTGCCATGGACGGGAAGAGCTCCTACAATGAGCAGTTCTTC. Translated: CAMDGKSSYNEQFF.

V usage is TRBV5-1 and J usage is TRBJ1-4; the D is unclear. Germline V gene sequence: CDR1 SGHRS, CDR2 YFSETQ. V gave up 3 bases and J gave up 5 bases, with 11 bases separating them. CDR3 size: 14 residues. The DNA for the CDR3 is TGCGCCAGCAGCTACACAGCCCTCAATGAAAAACTGTTTTTT. The encoded protein is CASSYTALNEKLFF.

This chain uses TRBV7-8 with TRBJ2-7; D gene uncertain. V lost 3 bases, J lost 5 bases, and 14 bases lay in between. The CDR3 contains 14 residues. From germline, CDR1 is SGHVS and CDR2 FQNEAQ. CDR3 loop: CASSFPGSLDEQYF. As DNA, the CDR3 is TGTGCCAGCAGCTTCCCAGGAAGTCTGGACGAGCAGTACTTC.

This chain links TRBV19 with TRBJ2-5; 12 nucleotides match TRBD1. CDR1 and CDR2 from the germline V gene are LNHDA and SQIVND (reference sequence). Unmatched junction bases numbered 6, after V lost 4 bases and J lost 6 bases. The length of the CDR3 is 15 residues. This CDR3 is CASSTGTGGGKTQYF. In DNA form, the CDR3 reads TGTGCCAGTAGTACAGGGACAGGGGGCGGAAAGACCCAGTACTTC.

This clone occurred once. The chain carries TRBV19 and TRBJ1-2; D call uncertain. CDR3 length: 15 residues. V was clipped by 5 bases and J by 3 bases, with 16 bases between them. Germline V gene sequence: CDR1 LNHDA, CDR2 SQIVND (reference sequence). The CDR3 bases are TGTGCCAGTAGTCTAAACCCCCCGCTAGACTATGGCTACACCTTC. It yields the protein CASSLNPPLDYGYTF.